Reported below is one T cell receptor beta chain. Original processing methods: The authors estimated nucleated cell counts from reference gene primer amplification. Libraries were prepared by immunoSEQ multiplex PCR; TCRdb keeps only in-frame clonotypes and omits some of them. V and J calls and clone size are given by that table; D and trimming were obtained from the DNA. The sample has about 320,000 clones, approximately 85% seen once. Between the trimmed V and J ends, which lost 0 bases and 7 bases, there was a span of 10 bases. The CDR3 is 13 amino acids. Germline V lookup: CDR1 SGDLS, CDR2 YYNGEE. These data originate in a study of blood T cell repertoires in COVID-19. In the study overall: Material from acute and convalescent COVID-19 was sourced from the United States, Italy and Spain. Sources were T cells, B-cell-depleted T cells, or PBMCs; the material itself was cDNA or gDNA.

Sequenced input: peripheral blood. V is TRBV9 and J is TRBJ1-1; D is uncertain. The sequence was obtained from a human donor in a cohort sampled during active COVID-19. This CDR3 reads CASSVEGGGEAFF. In DNA form, the CDR3 reads TGTGCCAGCAGCGTAGAGGGAGGAGGTGAAGCTTTCTTT. The full variable domain, rest sourced from reference TRBV9 and TRBJ1-1, is DSGVTQTPKHLITATGQRVTLRCSPRSGDLSVYWYQQSLDQGLQFLIQYYNGEERAKGNILERFSAQQFPDLHSELNLSSLELGDSALYFCASSVEGGGEAFFGQGTRLTVV.